This TCR beta chain was recorded in a study of blood T cells in healthy people across ages. This CDR3 comprises 15 residues. Germline CDR1 and CDR2: LGHNA and YSLEER. Trimming left V 0 bases short and J 3 bases short, with 12 bases between. Sample-barcoded 5' priming and a J-beta primer mix drove a second PCR of roughly 6 to 12 cycles. TCRdb itself ran the 5' RACE reads through MiXCR, one entry per CDR3 protein. The sample carries fewer than 1,200,000 distinct CDR3 sequences, approximately 25% recorded once. This clonotype has just a few counts. This sample was also put to use in a study of T cells of mothers and their children.

V usage is TRBV4-3 and J usage is TRBJ2-7, with D maybe TRBD1 (6 bases). This receptor was obtained from a girl aged 2 to 10 in good health. The sequenced sample consisted of blood. In DNA form, the CDR3 reads TGCGCCAGCAGCCAAGATGTGAGGGGGAACTACGAGCAGTACTTC. Protein: CASSQDVRGNYEQYF.